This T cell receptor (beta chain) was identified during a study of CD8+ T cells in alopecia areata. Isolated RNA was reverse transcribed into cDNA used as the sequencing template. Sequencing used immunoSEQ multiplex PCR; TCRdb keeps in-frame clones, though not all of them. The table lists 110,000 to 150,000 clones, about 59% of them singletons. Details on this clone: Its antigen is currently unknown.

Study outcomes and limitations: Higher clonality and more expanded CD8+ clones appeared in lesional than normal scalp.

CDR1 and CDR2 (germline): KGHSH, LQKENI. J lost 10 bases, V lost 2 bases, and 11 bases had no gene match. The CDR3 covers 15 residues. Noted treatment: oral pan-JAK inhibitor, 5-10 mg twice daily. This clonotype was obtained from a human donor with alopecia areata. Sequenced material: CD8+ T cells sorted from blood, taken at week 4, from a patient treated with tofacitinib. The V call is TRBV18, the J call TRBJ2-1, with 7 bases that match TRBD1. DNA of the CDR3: TGTGCCAGCTCACCAGAGAGGGGGCCACGATGGGAGCAGTTCTTC. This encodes CASSPERGPRWEQFF.